Below, 23 T cell receptor beta chains from the same sample are listed, as sequenced in a study of cytomegalovirus exposure and HLA in healthy donors. Repertoires were generated with immunoSEQ multiplex PCR, while TCRdb's copy carries only in-frame clones and drops some. The sample comprises 130,000 to 150,000 clones, about 91% of which are singletons, and over 8.5% rests with the top ten. Source material: PBMCs. All receptors come from a woman between 18 and 29 years old in good health and CMV-seropositive.

J is TRBJ1-2 and V is TRBV19, with TRBD1 identical over 7 bases. CDR1 is LNHDA, CDR2 SQIVND, per germline (reference sequence). The V segment lost 4 bases and the J segment 0 bases; nucleotides outside the gene matches: 2. There are 14 residues in the CDR3. The CDR3 spells CASSRTGTNYGYTF. CDR3 nucleotide sequence: TGTGCCAGTAGTAGGACAGGTACTAACTATGGCTACACCTTC.

This clone has only one observation. The rearrangement links TRBV19 to TRBJ2-2; 10 nucleotides line up with TRBD1. The ends lost 3 bases at V and 6 bases at J; junction bases unmatched: 4. The CDR3 spans 15 residues. The germline V gene has CDR1 LNHDA and CDR2 SQIVND (reference sequence). The CDR3 loop reads CASSMGTGDAGELFF. In nucleotides, the CDR3 is TGTGCCAGTAGTATGGGGACAGGGGACGCCGGGGAGCTGTTTTTT.

J is TRBJ1-5 and V is TRBV7-2; 10 positions match TRBD1. J lost 2 bases, V lost 5 bases, and 15 bases had no gene match. In germline, CDR1 is SGHTA, CDR2 FQGNSA. This CDR3 is built from 19 residues. In DNA, the CDR3 is TGTGCCAGCAGCGCCCGAATTGGGACAGGGGTTTTTGGCAATCAGCCCCAGCATTTT. This encodes CASSARIGTGVFGNQPQHF.

This clone was detected once. CDR3 residues: CASSSPGTPSSYNEQFF. CDR3 DNA: TGTGCCAGCAGTTCCCCCGGGACTCCATCCTCGTACAATGAGCAGTTCTTC. The chain is built from TRBV28 and TRBJ2-1, with D maybe TRBD2 (6 bases). The CDR3 is 17 amino acids. Per the germline V gene, CDR1 is MDHEN and CDR2 is SYDVKM. V was clipped by 4 bases and J by 4 bases, with 20 bases between them.

The V call is TRBV27, the J call TRBJ2-3, with 8 bases matching TRBD2. CDR1 is MNHEY and CDR2 is SMNVEV in the germline V gene (reference sequence). The length of the CDR3 is 14 residues. Trimming removed 2 bases from V and 4 bases from J; junction bases left unmatched: 2. CDR3 residues: CASSLAGGADTQYF. The CDR3 DNA reads TGTGCCAGCAGTTTAGCGGGGGGCGCAGATACGCAGTATTTT.

The chain couples TRBV29-1 to TRBJ1-2, with 7 bases identical to TRBD1. This CDR3 contains 13 residues. Germline loops: CDR1 SQVTM, CDR2 ANQGSEA. J gave up 7 bases and V 6 bases, and 11 bases lay outside the gene matches. In nucleotides, the CDR3 is TGCAGCGTCCCTCTACAGGGGTCGACTGGCTACACCTTC. Translation: CSVPLQGSTGYTF.

The rearrangement uses TRBV7-9 and TRBJ2-5; D is unresolved. Germline lookup yields CDR1 SEHNR and CDR2 FQNEAQ (reference sequence). The V end was cut by 1 base, the J end by 7 bases, with 13 bases between. CDR3 length: 14 residues. The CDR3 nucleotides read TGTGCCAGCAGCTTAGGTCCGGCGACGGGGACCCAGTACTTC. This codes for CASSLGPATGTQYF.

This clone was recorded once. This rearrangement joins TRBV6-6 to TRBJ1-2; 9 bases are shared with TRBD1. The CDR3 length is 15 residues. V lost 4 bases and J lost 4; bases outside the gene matches: 7. CDR1 and CDR2 from the germline V gene are MNHNY and SVGAGI (reference sequence). CDR3 sequence: CASSSWTGDGYGYTF. As DNA, the CDR3 is TGTGCCAGCAGTTCTTGGACAGGGGACGGCTATGGCTACACCTTC.

The chain's CDR3 is CASSDQDTASGNTIYF. Written as DNA, the CDR3 is TGTGCCAGCAGTGATCAGGACACTGCCTCTGGAAACACCATATATTTT. The genes are TRBV6-1 and TRBJ1-3; maybe TRBD1 (5 bases). Trimming pared 3 bases from V and 0 bases from J, leaving 12 bases between. This CDR3 spans 16 amino acids. Per germline, CDR1 MNHNS and CDR2 SASEGT.

This clone has only a few counts. The chain employs TRBV28 and TRBJ2-1; 11 nucleotides line up with TRBD2. V gave up 1 base and J gave up 0 bases; unmatched junction bases: 8. CDR1 is MDHEN and CDR2 is SYDVKM in the germline V gene. The CDR3 has 19 residues. CDR3 nucleotide sequence: TGTGCCAGCAGTTTATCGGAACTAGCGGGAGTTAGCTCCTACAATGAGCAGTTCTTC. This sequence encodes CASSLSELAGVSSYNEQFF.

V usage is TRBV6-1 and J usage is TRBJ2-5, with a tentative D call TRBD2 (6 bases). Germline V gene sequence: CDR1 MNHNS, CDR2 SASEGT. This CDR3 has 14 amino acids. V was pared by 3 bases and J by 5 bases, with 13 bases between. The CDR3 nucleotides are TGTGCCAGCAGTGAGTGGACCCGGGAGGAGACCCAGTACTTC. It specifies CASSEWTREETQYF.

V is TRBV19 and J is TRBJ2-7, with D possibly being TRBD1 (5 bases). Germline lookup yields CDR1 LNHDA and CDR2 SQIVND (reference sequence). This CDR3 has 13 residues. V was clipped by 4 bases and J by 1 base, with 8 bases between them. DNA of the CDR3: TGTGCCAGTAGTACCTCAGGGTCCTACGAGCAGTACTTC. Amino acid sequence: CASSTSGSYEQYF.

V usage is TRBV5-1 and J usage is TRBJ2-1, with no clear D. CDR1 and CDR2 from the germline V gene are SGHRS and YFSETQ. CDR3 length equals 15 residues. V was clipped by 4 bases and J by 3 bases, with 14 bases between them. This chain's CDR3 is CASSLIGLFYNEQFF. The CDR3 coding sequence is TGCGCCAGCAGCCTGATTGGGCTATTCTACAATGAGCAGTTCTTC.

This rearrangement joins TRBV10-3 to TRBJ2-3; 9 nucleotides align to TRBD2. Trimming at V came to 2 bases and at J to 1 base, leaving 4 bases not matched to a gene. CDR1 is ENHRY, CDR2 SYGVKD, per germline. This CDR3 comprises 16 residues. The CDR3 protein is CAISEERGDRTDTQYF. DNA for the CDR3: TGTGCCATCAGTGAGGAGCGGGGGGACCGCACAGATACGCAGTATTTT.

The chain combines TRBV4-2 with TRBJ2-5; tentative D call: TRBD1 (6 bases). Trimming cost V 1 base and J 1 base, with 16 bases left between them. The germline V gene has CDR1 LGHNA and CDR2 YNFKEQ. This CDR3 comprises 17 residues. The chain's CDR3 is CASSQVTSGQSQETQYF. The CDR3 nucleotides read TGTGCCAGCAGCCAAGTTACCTCCGGACAGAGCCAAGAGACCCAGTACTTC.

The chain links TRBV4-1 to TRBJ2-5; tentatively, D is TRBD1 (6 bases). Germline V lookup: CDR1 MGHRA, CDR2 YSYEKL. The CDR3 length is 15 residues. Trimming cost V 1 base and J 7 bases, with 16 bases left between them. The CDR3 nucleotides are TGCGCCAGCAGCCAAGGGGGGCAGGGATCGGGGACCCAGTACTTC. Translated: CASSQGGQGSGTQYF.

The chain has TRBV5-4 and TRBJ2-1; possible D gene TRBD2, 6 bases. Trimming took off 2 bases at V and 9 bases at J, with 12 bases between the two ends. The CDR3 is made up of 13 amino acids. The germline CDR1 and CDR2 sequences are SGHNT and YYREEE (reference sequence). The CDR3 DNA is TGTGCCAGCAGCTTTTCGGGGGATCGTGAGCAGTTCTTC. This gives the protein CASSFSGDREQFF.

The rearrangement links TRBV6-1 to TRBJ2-6, with a weak D call TRBD1 (6 bases). The CDR3 covers 15 residues. V shed 8 bases and J shed 4 bases, with 15 bases lying between them. Per germline, CDR1 MNHNS and CDR2 SASEGT. The CDR3 region is CASEGNRAGANVLTF. CDR3 nucleotides: TGTGCCAGCGAGGGTAACAGGGCCGGGGCCAACGTCCTGACTTTC.

V and J are TRBV27 and TRBJ1-2, with 10 bases identical to TRBD1. Germline CDR1 MNHEY, CDR2 SMNVEV (reference sequence). Germline trimming cut 6 bases from V and 7 bases from J; bases unmatched to any gene: 8. CDR3 length: 14 residues. CDR3 loop: CASRPRQGASGYTF. Here the CDR3 DNA reads TGTGCCAGCAGGCCTAGACAGGGGGCCAGTGGCTACACCTTC.

The chain carries TRBV27 and TRBJ2-1; TRBD1 matches 9 bases. This CDR3 is 15 amino acids long. Per the germline V gene, CDR1 is MNHEY and CDR2 is SMNVEV (reference sequence). The V gene end was trimmed by 6 bases and the J gene end by 4 bases; junction bases not matched to a gene: 7. The CDR3 DNA follows: TGTGCCAGCAGCCCCGGGACAGGGTTTTACAATGAGCAGTTCTTC. Encoded protein: CASSPGTGFYNEQFF.

J is TRBJ2-5 and V is TRBV2; 14 nucleotides agree with TRBD2. Unmatched junction bases numbered 2, after V lost 5 bases and J lost 0 bases. CDR1 is SNHLY and CDR2 is FYNNEI in the germline V gene. The CDR3 contains 16 residues. The CDR3 sequence is CASSPTSGGDQETQYF. The CDR3 DNA is TGTGCCAGCAGTCCGACTAGCGGGGGGGACCAAGAGACCCAGTACTTC.

A few counts support this clone. The chain carries TRBV28 and TRBJ1-2, with 12 bases that match TRBD1. V lost 6 bases to trimming and J lost 6 bases; unmatched junction nucleotides: 5. CDR1 is MDHEN, CDR2 SYDVKM, per germline. The CDR3 loop spans 14 amino acids. CDR3 sequence reads: CASREGQGAHGYTF. CDR3 DNA sequence: TGTGCCAGCAGGGAGGGACAGGGGGCCCATGGCTACACCTTC.

This clone was detected only once. This sequence joins TRBV7-9 and TRBJ2-1, with TRBD1 as a possible D gene (6 bases). The CDR3 contains 14 residues. Between the trimmed V and J ends, which lost 5 bases and 2 bases, there was a span of 10 bases. CDR1 SEHNR and CDR2 FQNEAQ come from the germline V gene (reference sequence). The CDR3 loop is CASSLRDTYNEQFF. The CDR3 nucleotides are TGTGCCAGCAGCCTCCGGGACACCTACAATGAGCAGTTCTTC.